One and the same sample provided the 16 T cell receptor beta chains below, sequenced in a study of OX40 agonist ivuxolimab in advanced cancers. Some clones are missing from TCRdb's copy, which holds only in-frame ones; the method was immunoSEQ multiplex PCR. The sample has 45,000 to 65,000 clones, 80% to 90% seen once. The sequencing used CD4+ or CD8+ T cells sorted from blood, collected in a trial of the OX40 agonist ivuxolimab. The receptors shown here come from an adult with an advanced solid tumor such as melanoma, head and neck, liver or kidney cancer.

Only one count was recorded for this clone. The chain uses TRBV6-1 and TRBJ2-7; tentatively, D is TRBD2 (6 bases). Germline V CDR1 and CDR2: MNHNS, SASEGT. The CDR3 spans 15 residues. Deletions cut 8 bases from V and 2 bases from J, with 19 bases between. CDR3 protein: CASVMEAGNAYEQYF. Written as DNA, the CDR3 is TGTGCCAGCGTCATGGAGGCGGGGAATGCCTACGAGCAGTACTTC.

V usage is TRBV19 and J usage is TRBJ2-1; a possible D gene is TRBD2 (5 bases). V lost 0 bases and J 0 bases, leaving 9 bases between the germline ends. This CDR3 spans 16 amino acids. Germline V CDR1 and CDR2: LNHDA, SQIVND (reference sequence). This CDR3 is CASSIDGEYSYNEQFF. Written as DNA, the CDR3 is TGTGCCAGTAGTATAGATGGGGAGTACTCCTACAATGAGCAGTTCTTC.

The V gene is TRBV19, the J gene TRBJ2-1; possible D gene TRBD2, 7 bases. This CDR3 is 15 amino acids long. The V and J ends lost 3 bases and 4 bases respectively, with 13 bases between them. Germline V gene lookup returns CDR1 LNHDA and CDR2 SQIVND (reference sequence). DNA for the CDR3: TGTGCCAGTAGTATGACGGGGGGCCCTTACAATGAGCAGTTCTTC. Translation gives CASSMTGGPYNEQFF.

As to this clone: At one boundary the junction diverges from the germline segment, which might be a read error. Other nucleotide sequences in the sample specify the same CDR3. The V call is TRBV27, the J call TRBJ2-7; 14 bases match TRBD2. From germline, CDR1 is MNHEY and CDR2 SMNVEV (reference sequence). This CDR3 contains 16 residues. This chain's CDR3 is CASSLSGTSGGYEQYF. For the CDR3, the DNA is TGTGCCAGCAGCTTATCAGGGACTAGCGGGGGTTACGAGCAGTACTTC.

The chain carries TRBV28 and TRBJ1-1; 8 positions match TRBD1. After removal of 1 base from V and 4 bases from J, the junction contained 2 bases not matched to a gene. Germline CDR1 MDHEN, CDR2 SYDVKM. The CDR3 sequence is 14 residues long. The CDR3 DNA follows: TGTGCCAGCAGTTTATCTCAGGGGGCCACTGAAGCTTTCTTT. Translated, it gives CASSLSQGATEAFF.

This chain links TRBV7-9 with TRBJ2-4; 8 bases map to TRBD1. V was pared by 5 bases and J by 2 bases, with 8 bases of the junction left unmatched. CDR3 length equals 16 residues. CDR1 and CDR2 (germline): SEHNR, FQNEAQ (reference sequence). CDR3 DNA: TGTGCCAGCAGCCCAGGACAGGGTCTTTCCAAAAACATTCAGTACTTC. Translating gives CASSPGQGLSKNIQYF. The whole variable domain, filled in from reference TRBV7-9 and TRBJ2-4, reads DTGVSQNPRHKITKRGQNVTFRCDPISEHNRLYWYRQTLGQGPEFLTYFQNEAQLEKSRLLSDRFSAERPKGSFSTLEIQRTEQGDSAMYLCASSPGQGLSKNIQYFGAGTRLSVL.

Concerning this clone itself: The same CDR3 can be traced to other DNA sequences in this sample. This chain uses TRBV6-5 with TRBJ1-5; 10 nucleotides agree with TRBD1. The V and J ends lost 4 bases and 4 bases, in that order; junction bases with no gene match: 1. Germline V lookup: CDR1 MNHEY, CDR2 SVGAGI. CDR3 length equals 14 residues. The CDR3 region is CASSWGQGNQPQHF. The DNA for the CDR3 is TGTGCCAGCAGTTGGGGACAGGGGAATCAGCCCCAGCATTTT.

CDR3 sequence: CASSPAGTAYSGNTIYF. The CDR3, as DNA: TGTGCCAGCAGCCCAGCAGGGACTGCCTACTCTGGAAACACCATATATTTT. The chain joins TRBV7-8 to TRBJ1-3, with D perhaps matching TRBD1 (5 bases). The V end was cut by 5 bases, the J end by 0 bases, with 17 bases between. Germline V CDR1 and CDR2: SGHVS, FQNEAQ. There are 17 residues in the CDR3. Complete variable domain (other parts from reference TRBV7-8 and TRBJ1-3): GAGVSQSPRYKVAKRGQDVALRCDPISGHVSLFWYQQALGQGPEFLTYFQNEAQLDKSGLPSDRFFAERPEGSVSTLKIQRTQQEDSAVYLCASSPAGTAYSGNTIYFGEGSWLTVV.

The chain couples TRBV25-1 to TRBJ1-2, with D maybe TRBD1 (6 bases). The CDR3 totals 14 residues. Germline CDR1 reads MGHDK; CDR2 reads SYGVNS. V gave up 1 base and J gave up 6 bases, with 12 bases separating them. This CDR3 reads CASSEFGGGHGYTF. The DNA of the CDR3 is TGTGCCAGCAGTGAATTTGGGGGCGGGCATGGCTACACCTTC.

J is TRBJ1-2 and V is TRBV7-8; D not certain. Trimming left V 2 bases short and J 3 bases short, with 13 bases between. The V gene's germline CDR1 is SGHVS and CDR2 FQNEAQ. The CDR3 is 15 amino acids. The CDR3 DNA reads as TGTGCCAGCAGCTTATTAGTGGCAGGTGACTATGGCTACACCTTC. The encoded protein is CASSLLVAGDYGYTF.

The rearrangement uses TRBV7-9 and TRBJ2-1; TRBD2 is a possible D gene (5 bases). Germline assignment: CDR1 SEHNR and CDR2 FQNEAQ (reference sequence). The germline V and J ends were trimmed by 2 bases and 4 bases, with 9 bases remaining between them. This CDR3 is built from 14 residues. The DNA for the CDR3 is TGTGCCAGCAGCTTATACACGGGGTACAATGAGCAGTTCTTC. It specifies CASSLYTGYNEQFF. Combining the CDR3 with reference TRBV7-9 and TRBJ2-1 gives the whole variable domain DTGVSQNPRHKITKRGQNVTFRCDPISEHNRLYWYRQTLGQGPEFLTYFQNEAQLEKSRLLSDRFSAERPKGSFSTLEIQRTEQGDSAMYLCASSLYTGYNEQFFGPGTRLTVL.

CDR3 nucleotides: TGTGCCAGCAGTCGTACCATCGGGGCCACAGATACGCAGTATTTT. Translating it yields CASSRTIGATDTQYF. The V call is TRBV9, the J call TRBJ2-3, with D perhaps being TRBD1 or TRBD2 (5 bases each). V lost 5 bases to trimming and J lost 2 bases, with 15 bases between them. CDR1 is SGDLS, CDR2 YYNGEE, per germline. The CDR3 has 15 residues.

The V gene is TRBV14, the J gene TRBJ1-1; D gene unclear. The CDR3 totals 15 residues. Germline V gene data show CDR1 as SGHDN and CDR2 as FVKESK. Trimming took off 2 bases at V and 0 bases at J, with 10 bases between the two ends. The CDR3 region has the DNA TGTGCCAGCAGCCAATATATTTCTCTGAACACTGAAGCTTTCTTT. This encodes CASSQYISLNTEAFF.

The chain uses TRBV7-9 and TRBJ2-7; D remains ambiguous. The CDR3 is made up of 12 amino acids. Trimming removed 5 bases at V and 3 bases at J, with 8 bases between. Germline V gene lookup returns CDR1 SEHNR and CDR2 FQNEAQ (reference sequence). The CDR3 loop is CASSEAGYEQYF. Here the CDR3 DNA reads TGTGCCAGCAGCGAGGCAGGCTACGAGCAGTACTTC.

J is TRBJ2-1 and V is TRBV16; 8 bases agree with TRBD1. The CDR3 contains 17 residues. Per germline, CDR1 KGHSY and CDR2 FQNENV. The V and J ends lost 2 bases and 9 bases, in that order; junction bases with no gene match: 15. The CDR3 DNA reads as TGTGCCAGCAGCCAAACCAACAGGGGGTTCTACAGCGGTGAGCAGTTCTTC. Its protein product is CASSQTNRGFYSGEQFF.

The chain is built from TRBV5-1 and TRBJ1-1; possible D gene TRBD1, 6 bases. The ends were cut back, 3 bases at V and 2 bases at J, with 17 bases in the middle. The CDR3 totals 16 residues. CDR1 and CDR2 from the germline V gene are SGHRS and YFSETQ. The CDR3 DNA reads TGCGCCAGCAGCTCGCCCGAGGGGGGTATTAACACTGAAGCTTTCTTT. Protein sequence: CASSSPEGGINTEAFF.